A single sample gave rise to the 17 T cell receptor beta chains below, sequenced in a study of STAT5B mutations in CD4+ large granular lymphocyte leukemia. Measured with immunoSEQ multiplex PCR; TCRdb has only the in-frame clones, and not every one. The sample holds approximately 32,000 clones, 69% seen once. Sequencing was performed on CD4+ T cells from blood buffy coats. The receptor source for this set is a human donor in good health.

The J gene is TRBJ1-2, the V gene TRBV6-6; D unresolved. This CDR3 has 13 residues. Trimming left V 7 bases short and J 6 bases short, with 15 bases between. CDR1 is MNHNY, CDR2 SVGAGI, per germline (reference sequence). In nucleotides, the CDR3 is TGTGCCAGCACTAGGGAGCAAGGAAATGGCTACACCTTC. It codes for CASTREQGNGYTF.

The rearrangement links TRBV6-5 to TRBJ1-2; D not certain. Trimming removed 6 bases at V and 12 bases at J, with 17 bases between. The CDR3 is 12 amino acids. Per germline, CDR1 MNHEY and CDR2 SVGAGI. Here the CDR3 reads CASRQRTGSDTF. The CDR3 nucleotides are TGTGCCAGCAGACAAAGAACGGGGTCCGACACCTTC.

The chain has TRBV7-6 and TRBJ2-7; TRBD1 might be the D (7 bases). V lost 1 base to trimming and J lost 1 base, with 14 bases between them. CDR3 length: 16 residues. CDR1 and CDR2 (germline): SGHVS, FNYEAQ. The chain's CDR3 is CASSLGGPGGSYEQYF. CDR3 DNA: TGTGCCAGCAGCTTAGGGGGACCAGGGGGGTCCTACGAGCAGTACTTC.

This clone was recorded only once. V is TRBV4-1 and J is TRBJ2-7; 9 bases map to TRBD2. After removal of 0 bases from V and 2 bases from J, the junction contained 8 bases not matched to a gene. There are 17 residues in the CDR3. The V gene's germline CDR1 is MGHRA and CDR2 YSYEKL. The CDR3 DNA sequence: TGCGCCAGCAGCCAAGATACCCCCGCGGGGGGGGCCTACGAGCAGTACTTC. This translates into CASSQDTPAGGAYEQYF.

This rearrangement joins TRBV19 to TRBJ1-6, with D possibly matching TRBD1 (6 bases). CDR1 and CDR2 from the germline V gene are LNHDA and SQIVND (reference sequence). Deletions cut 1 base from V and 8 bases from J, with 15 bases between. There are 16 residues in the CDR3. The CDR3 spells CASSIVGGLRDSPLHF. The DNA of the CDR3 is TGTGCCAGTAGTATAGTGGGGGGCCTTCGTGATTCACCCCTCCACTTT. The variable domain in full, completed from reference TRBV19 and TRBJ1-6, reads DGGITQSPKYLFRKEGQNVTLSCEQNLNHDAMYWYRQDPGQGLRLIYYSQIVNDFQKGDIAEGYSVSREKKESFPLTVTSAQKNPTAFYLCASSIVGGLRDSPLHFGNGTRLTVT.

The chain is built from TRBV15 and TRBJ1-2; D is perhaps TRBD1 (5 bases). The CDR3 spans 14 residues. Germline-derived CDR1 and CDR2 are LNHNV and YYDKDF (reference sequence). Trimming left V 3 bases short and J 0 bases short, with 8 bases between. The CDR3 region is CATSSGGANYGYTF. The CDR3 DNA reads TGTGCCACCAGCAGCGGGGGTGCTAACTATGGCTACACCTTC.

This chain connects TRBV6-1 to TRBJ2-3, with TRBD1 identical over 7 bases. The CDR3 contains 13 residues. V gave up 6 bases and J gave up 5 bases; unmatched junction bases: 5. CDR1 is MNHNS and CDR2 is SASEGT in the germline V gene. The CDR3 nucleotides read TGTGCCAGCAGCACAGGGGCCAAAGATACGCAGTATTTT. It yields the protein CASSTGAKDTQYF.

This clone was detected a few times. The chain has TRBV28 and TRBJ2-1; D gene ambiguous. The V end was cut by 5 bases, the J end by 8 bases, with 13 bases between. Germline loops: CDR1 MDHEN, CDR2 SYDVKM. The CDR3 is made up of 13 amino acids. The CDR3 sequence is CASSEVTWYEQFF. The CDR3 DNA is TGTGCCAGCAGTGAGGTCACATGGTATGAGCAGTTCTTC.

This clone was seen once. The rearrangement joins TRBV4-1 to TRBJ1-4, with D maybe TRBD1 (6 bases). Trimming left V 0 bases short and J 6 bases short, with 17 bases between. Germline CDR1 is MGHRA and CDR2 is YSYEKL. The CDR3 is 17 residues long. CDR3 bases: TGCGCCAGCAGCCAAGATAGGGGGGGGATCTCTGATGAAAAACTGTTTTTT. Its protein product is CASSQDRGGISDEKLFF.

This clone was found a few times. The chain carries TRBV19 and TRBJ1-2, with D unclear. The CDR3 loop spans 12 amino acids. V was cut by 5 bases and J by 7 bases, with 11 bases left in between. The germline V gene has CDR1 LNHDA and CDR2 SQIVND (reference sequence). The CDR3 reads CASSQPGSGYTF. In DNA, the CDR3 is TGTGCCAGTAGTCAACCGGGAAGTGGCTACACCTTC.

J is TRBJ2-5 and V is TRBV7-9; D is possibly TRBD1 or TRBD2 (6 bases each). Trimming removed 4 bases from V and 5 bases from J, with 17 bases in between. The CDR3 totals 15 residues. Per the germline V gene, CDR1 is SEHNR and CDR2 is FQNEAQ (reference sequence). The DNA of the CDR3 is TGTGCCAGCAGCTCGATACAGGGAGGCCCTGAGACCCAGTACTTC. Residues: CASSSIQGGPETQYF.

In DNA form, the CDR3 reads TGTGCCAGCAGCAAAACAGGGGATTCACCCCTCCACTTT. It yields the protein CASSKTGDSPLHF. V is TRBV6-6 and J is TRBJ1-6, with 7 bases that match TRBD1. Germline V lookup: CDR1 MNHNY, CDR2 SVGAGI (reference sequence). CDR3 size: 13 residues. V shed 6 bases, J shed 8 bases, and the junction held 4 bases outside the gene matches.

A few counts support this clone. The chain is built from TRBV10-3 and TRBJ1-4; D is perhaps TRBD1 (6 bases). The CDR3 covers 11 residues. Germline V gives CDR1 ENHRY, CDR2 SYGVKD. Written as DNA, the CDR3 is TGTGCAATAGGACAGAATGAAAAACTGTTTTTT. It encodes CAIGQNEKLFF.

This clone was seen only once. The CDR3 nucleotides read TGTGCCAGCAGTTTGGAAGGGGGCCTCAATCAGCCCCAGCATTTT. This encodes CASSLEGGLNQPQHF. This chain connects TRBV27 to TRBJ1-5; TRBD1 agrees at 7 bases. Germline V CDR1 and CDR2: MNHEY, SMNVEV (reference sequence). J gave up 3 bases and V 3 bases, and 5 bases lay outside the gene matches. The CDR3 contains 15 residues.

This chain connects TRBV4-2 to TRBJ1-6; D ambiguous. V lost 4 bases, J lost 5 bases, and 18 bases lay in between. The CDR3 is made up of 17 amino acids. From germline, CDR1 is LGHNA and CDR2 YNFKEQ. The CDR3 nucleotides read TGTGCCAGCAGCCGAGAAGGCGGGCGGGGAGATAATTCACCCCTCCACTTT. It is translated as CASSREGGRGDNSPLHF.

V gene TRBV30 combines with J gene TRBJ1-6; D may be TRBD1 (6 bases). The CDR3 loop spans 13 amino acids. The germline V gene encodes CDR1 GTSNPN and CDR2 SVGIG (reference sequence). Between the trimmed V and J ends, which lost 1 base and 11 bases, there was a span of 12 bases. CDR3 nucleotides: TGTGCCTGGAGTGAGGAGAGGGGGGCACCCCTCCACTTT. Its protein product is CAWSEERGAPLHF.

The J gene is TRBJ2-3, the V gene TRBV7-3; the match to TRBD2 covers 7 bases. This CDR3 is built from 13 residues. The germline V gene encodes CDR1 SGHTA and CDR2 FQGTGA. Trimming took 5 bases from V and 9 from J; bases not matched to a gene: 8. The CDR3 protein is CASSKAREGTQYF. The CDR3 region has the DNA TGTGCCAGCAGCAAGGCCAGGGAGGGAACGCAGTATTTT. The full variable domain, its missing parts supplied by reference TRBV7-3 and TRBJ2-3, is GAGVSQTPSNKVTEKGKYVELRCDPISGHTALYWYRQSLGQGPEFLIYFQGTGAADDSGLPNDRFFAVRPEGSVSTLKIQRTERGDSAVYLCASSKAREGTQYFGPGTRLTVL.